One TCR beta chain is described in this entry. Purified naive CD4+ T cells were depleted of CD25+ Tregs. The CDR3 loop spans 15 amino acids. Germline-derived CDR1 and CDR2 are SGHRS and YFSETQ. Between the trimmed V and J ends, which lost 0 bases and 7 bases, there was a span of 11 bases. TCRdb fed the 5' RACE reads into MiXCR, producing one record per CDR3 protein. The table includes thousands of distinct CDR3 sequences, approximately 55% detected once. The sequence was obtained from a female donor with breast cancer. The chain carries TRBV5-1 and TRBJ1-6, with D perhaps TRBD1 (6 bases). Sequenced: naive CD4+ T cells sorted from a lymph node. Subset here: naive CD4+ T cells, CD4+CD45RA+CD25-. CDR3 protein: CASSLDRAGNSPLHF. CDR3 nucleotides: TGCGCCAGCAGCTTGGACAGGGCAGGAAATTCACCCCTCCACTTT.